This T cell receptor beta chain came from a study of T cells in Graves' hyperthyroidism and ophthalmopathy. Regions amplified from RNA transcripts were the TCR beta CDR3 regions. In the first-round RT-PCR of the TCR CDR3, the HTBI primer set was used. TCRdb fed the multiplex PCR reads into MiXCR, producing one record per CDR3 protein. The sample lists more than 300,000 distinct CDR3 sequences; 15% to 20% were seen once. This clonotype was found many times. The sample taken for sequencing was blood. The clonotype originates from a woman aged 25-40 years with Graves' hyperthyroidism that later progressed to Graves' ophthalmopathy.

CDR3 in DNA: TGCAGTACCCAAAGGACTAGCGGGAGAGGGAGAGATACGCAGTATTTT. Its protein product is CSTQRTSGRGRDTQYF. This chain links TRBV20-1 with TRBJ2-3, with 13 bases aligning to TRBD2. The CDR3 runs 16 residues. Germline V lookup: CDR1 DFQATT, CDR2 SNEGSKA (reference sequence). V shed 8 bases, J shed 5 bases, and the junction held 13 bases outside the gene matches.